A selection of T cell receptor beta chains follows, all from one sample in a study of cytomegalovirus exposure and HLA in healthy donors. Produced via immunoSEQ multiplex PCR; TCRdb's table is partial and in-frame only. Here the sample spans some 130,000 clones, approximately 60% being singletons. Sequencing was performed on PBMCs. The receptors here all came from a human donor in good health. Both conserved end residues are part of each CDR3. D genes are given only for firm matches. The size of a clone is reported for some rows only, either as once, few or many, or as a class for expanded clones.

j_call | v_call | cdr3_length | d_call | clone_size | cdr3_nt | cdr3_aa
TRBJ2-5 | TRBV11-2 | 17 | TRBD2 | . | TGTGCCAGCAGCACGCAACTAGCGGGGGGGTACCAAGAGACCCAGTACTTC | CASSTQLAGGYQETQYF
TRBJ2-1 | TRBV11-3 | 16 | . | . | TGTGCCAGCAGCTCTAGGGGGGCTAGCGGAAACAATGAGCAGTTCTTC | CASSSRGASGNNEQFF
TRBJ2-2 | TRBV2 | 13 | TRBD1 | . | TGTGCCAGCAGTGCGACAGGGACCGGGGAGCTGTTTTTT | CASSATGTGELFF
TRBJ2-5 | TRBV9 | 13 | . | few | TGTGCCAGCAGCGTCGGTTTTGGAGAGACCCAGTACTTC | CASSVGFGETQYF
TRBJ1-6 | TRBV6-1 | 12 | . | . | TGTGCCAGCAGGGCCGCTAATTCACCCCTCCACTTT | CASRAANSPLHF
TRBJ2-1 | TRBV11-3 | 15 | TRBD1 | . | TGTGCCAGCAGCTTGGGAAAGGGGGCGTGGAATGAGCAGTTCTTC | CASSLGKGAWNEQFF
TRBJ2-7 | TRBV13 | 14 | TRBD1 | . | TGTGCCAGCAGCTTAGGCAGGGGGCGAGGCGAGCAGTACTTC | CASSLGRGRGEQYF
TRBJ2-1 | TRBV27 | 12 | . | . | TGTGCCAGCAAGGAAGGGGTCAATGAGCAGTTCTTC | CASKEGVNEQFF
TRBJ1-5 | TRBV4-1 | 16 | TRBD1 | . | TGCGCCAGCAGCCAACCCTTGACAGGGCGAGGTCAGCCCCAGCATTTT | CASSQPLTGRGQPQHF
TRBJ2-7 | TRBV5-1 | 15 | TRBD2 | . | TGCGCCAGCAGCTTGGGGAGCGGGGCTTTGTCGGAGCAGTACTTC | CASSLGSGALSEQYF
TRBJ2-7 | TRBV7-9 | 16 | TRBD2 | . | TGTGCCAGCAGCTTAGACCTTGGGACTAGTAGCTACGAGCAGTACTTC | CASSLDLGTSSYEQYF
TRBJ2-5 | TRBV11-2 | 13 | . | . | TGTGCCAGCAGCTTAGGTGCAGAAGAGACCCAGTACTTC | CASSLGAEETQYF
TRBJ2-1 | TRBV12-2 | 18 | . | . | TGTGCAAGTCGCTTAGGGGATCCCGGGGGGGCCTTCTACAATGAGCAGTTCTTC | CASRLGDPGGAFYNEQFF
TRBJ2-7 | TRBV18 | 14 | TRBD2 | . | TGTGCCAGCTCACCCTTGCGGGAGTTCGACGAGCAGTACTTC | CASSPLREFDEQYF
TRBJ2-3 | TRBV5-1 | 15 | . | few | TGCGCCAGCAGCTTGGGCGGGACCGAGGGAGATACGCAGTATTTT | CASSLGGTEGDTQYF
TRBJ2-4 | TRBV6-1 | 18 | . | . | TGTGCCAGCAGTGGGCCCAAAGGGAGACCCTTAGCCAAAAACATTCAGTACTTC | CASSGPKGRPLAKNIQYF
TRBJ2-7 | TRBV29-1 | 14 | . | few | TGCAGCGTTGAAGGAGTCAGCGGGCCCCGCCAGCAGTACTTC | CSVEGVSGPRQQYF
TRBJ2-7 | TRBV5-1 | 15 | TRBD2 | . | TGCGCCAGCAGCAAGACTAGCGGGGCGACCTACGAGCAGTACTTC | CASSKTSGATYEQYF
TRBJ2-1 | TRBV18 | 16 | TRBD2 | . | TGTGCCAGCTCGCCTGGACTAGCGGGTACCTACAATGAGCAGTTCTTC | CASSPGLAGTYNEQFF
TRBJ2-7 | TRBV5-6 | 11 | . | . | TGTGCCAGCAGCACCTCCTACGAGCAGTACTTC | CASSTSYEQYF
TRBJ2-7 | TRBV5-1 | 16 | . | . | TGCGCCAGCAGCGTACAGGGGGGGACTGGGGCCTACGAGCAGTACTTC | CASSVQGGTGAYEQYF
TRBJ2-3 | TRBV27 | 15 | . | once | TGTGCCAGGAAAACCGGGACTTCAAATTCCGCTACGCAGTATTTT | CARKTGTSNSATQYF
TRBJ1-4 | TRBV5-1 | 17 | . | . | TGCGCCAGCAGCGCCGGGTTAAGTGGGTCAACTAATGAAAAACTGTTTTTT | CASSAGLSGSTNEKLFF
TRBJ2-1 | TRBV5-1 | 13 | . | . | TGCGCCAGCAGCACCCCCAGGCCTCCTGAGCAGTTCTTC | CASSTPRPPEQFF
TRBJ1-2 | TRBV5-1 | 13 | . | . | TGCGCCAGCAGCTTGGCAGCTAACTATGGCTACACCTTC | CASSLAANYGYTF
TRBJ1-2 | TRBV28 | 14 | . | . | TGTGCCAGCAGTTTCCTCGCAGACTCGAGTGGCTACACCTTC | CASSFLADSSGYTF
TRBJ2-7 | TRBV11-2 | 15 | . | . | TGTGCCAGCAGCTTAGTTCGCGGATCCGTCTACGAGCAGTACTTC | CASSLVRGSVYEQYF
TRBJ2-2 | TRBV27 | 14 | . | . | TGTGCCAGCAAACGGATAGCGCCCACCGGGGAGCTGTTTTTT | CASKRIAPTGELFF
TRBJ2-1 | TRBV18 | 18 | TRBD1 | . | TGTGCCAGCTCACCCCAACCGGGACAGGGGTCCAGTTACAATGAGCAGTTCTTC | CASSPQPGQGSSYNEQFF
TRBJ2-1 | TRBV29-1 | 15 | TRBD2 | . | TGCAGCGTCCCCTCGACGGGGGGGTCATTCAATGAGCAGTTCTTC | CSVPSTGGSFNEQFF
TRBJ2-7 | TRBV6-1 | 13 | TRBD1 | . | TGTGCCAGCAGTGTGACAGGGCTGTACGAGCAGTACTTC | CASSVTGLYEQYF